These T cell receptor beta chains were read from a single sample in a study of identical twins. TCRdb reprocessed the 5' RACE reads via MiXCR and lists one record per CDR3 protein. Counted here are hundreds of thousands of distinct CDR3 sequences, around 5.7% occurring once; the ten biggest clones make up approximately 2%. Sample: naive T cells sorted from blood. The source is a man in his late teens or twenties in good health. Both conserved end residues are part of each CDR3. D genes are given only for firm matches. Some rows mark clone size as missing; the rest say once, few, many or name a class of expanded clone.

TRBV6-6,TRBJ2-1,13,few,-,TGTGCCAGCTTGGATAGTGCCTACAATGAGCAGTTCTTC,CASLDSAYNEQFF
TRBV12-3/TRBV12-4,TRBJ1-2,14,few,-,TGTGCCAGCAGTCTCGCGAGCCGAGGGGATGGCTACACCTTC,CASSLASRGDGYTF
TRBV4-1,TRBJ2-5,15,few,-,TGCGCCAGCAGCCAAGAGGGGTCAGGGGTGGAGACCCAGTACTTC,CASSQEGSGVETQYF
TRBV7-9,TRBJ2-1,16,many,TRBD2,TGTGCCAGCAGCGGAGTTAGCGGGAGAGACTACAATGAGCAGTTCTTC,CASSGVSGRDYNEQFF
TRBV4-3,TRBJ2-1,16,many,TRBD1,TGCGCCAGCAGCCAAGATTGGACAGGGAACTACAATGAGCAGTTCTTC,CASSQDWTGNYNEQFF
TRBV6-1,TRBJ2-7,16,many,TRBD2,TGTGCCAGCAGACGAACGGGACTAGCGGTCTCCTACGAGCAGTACTTC,CASRRTGLAVSYEQYF
TRBV3-1,TRBJ2-1,12,many,-,TGTGCCAGCAGCCATACTAAGAATGAGCAGTTCTTC,CASSHTKNEQFF
TRBV5-6,TRBJ2-7,12,-,-,TGTGCCAGCAGCCCAGGGCGGGGCGAGCAGTACTTC,CASSPGRGEQYF
TRBV5-6,TRBJ1-4,15,many,-,TGTGCCAGCAGCTCCGACAGATCAACTAATGAAAAACTGTTTTTT,CASSSDRSTNEKLFF
TRBV12-3/TRBV12-4,TRBJ2-1,13,many,-,TGTGCCAGCAGTTTAAAAGGGGGGTCAGAGCAGTTCTTC,CASSLKGGSEQFF
TRBV6-5,TRBJ1-3,11,many,-,TGTGCCAGCCAAGGGCTTAACACCATATATTTT,CASQGLNTIYF
TRBV4-2,TRBJ2-1,19,-,-,TGTGCCAGCAGCCAAGATCGGTTCTCATCTGAGCGCCCCCGGGATGAGCAGTTCTTC,CASSQDRFSSERPRDEQFF
TRBV19,TRBJ2-5,17,-,TRBD2,TGTGCCAGTAGTAGAGGGACTAGCGGGAAATCGGCGGAGACCCAGTACTTC,CASSRGTSGKSAETQYF
TRBV6-1,TRBJ2-3,15,-,TRBD1,TGTGCCACCGAATTAAGACAGGGGGCGCCGGATACGCAGTATTTT,CATELRQGAPDTQYF
TRBV29-1,TRBJ2-7,13,few,-,TGCAGCGTTGAGATTAGCGGAACCTACGAGCAGTACTTC,CSVEISGTYEQYF
TRBV6-4,TRBJ2-2,14,many,TRBD2,TGTGCCCTTGAAGCGGGAGTAGGAACCGGGGAGCTGTTTTTT,CALEAGVGTGELFF
TRBV5-1,TRBJ1-1,16,-,TRBD1,TGCGCCAGCAGCTTGGAAAGACAGGGGGTAGGAACTGAAGCTTTCTTT,CASSLERQGVGTEAFF
TRBV28,TRBJ2-5,15,-,TRBD2,TGTGCCAGCAGTTCCCTTAGCGGGAGCGGAGAGACCCAGTACTTC,CASSSLSGSGETQYF
TRBV20-1,TRBJ1-1,11,many,-,TGCAGTGCTAAAAGGAACACTGAAGCTTTCTTT,CSAKRNTEAFF
TRBV12-3/TRBV12-4,TRBJ2-7,13,many,TRBD1,TGTGCCAGCAGCGGGACAGGTGGCTACGAGCAGTACTTC,CASSGTGGYEQYF
TRBV6-1,TRBJ1-4,15,-,TRBD1,TGTGCCAGCAGCCGGGACAGAGTAAGGAATGAAAAACTGTTTTTT,CASSRDRVRNEKLFF
TRBV5-1,TRBJ1-6,15,many,-,TGCGCCAGCAGCTTGGAGGCCAGAAAGAATTCACCCCTCCACTTT,CASSLEARKNSPLHF
TRBV4-3,TRBJ2-2,15,many,-,TGCGCCAGCAGCCAAATCACAGGGCGAACCGGGGAGCTGTTTTTT,CASSQITGRTGELFF
TRBV4-1,TRBJ1-5,14,few,-,TGCGCCAGCAGCCCGTTGGCCCCTTCTCAGCCCCAGCATTTT,CASSPLAPSQPQHF
TRBV2,TRBJ2-1,14,-,TRBD2,TGTGCCAGCAGCTGGACTAGCGGGATCCATGAGCAGTTCTTC,CASSWTSGIHEQFF